The clone carrying this T cell receptor beta chain was counted only a few times. Trimming stripped 2 bases from V and 4 bases from J, with 15 bases between. The V gene's germline CDR1 is MNHEY and CDR2 SMNVEV (reference sequence). This CDR3 is built from 15 residues. The sample comes from a study of blood T cell repertoires in COVID-19. Libraries were prepared by immunoSEQ multiplex PCR; TCRdb keeps only in-frame clonotypes and omits some of them. The data contain about 190,000 clones, 79% of them singletons. This chain connects TRBV27 to TRBJ2-7; D perhaps matches TRBD2 (6 bases). Material for sequencing was peripheral blood. The receptor comes from a man aged 60 to 75 with active or convalescent COVID-19. CDR3 sequence (DNA): TGTGCCAGCAGTTTACGGGACCGGGGAGGATACGAGCAGTACTTC. This gives the protein CASSLRDRGGYEQYF.